Listed here are 27 T cell receptor beta chains from one sample, sequenced in a study of identifying expanded T cells in peripheral blood. Sequencing was performed with immunoSEQ multiplex PCR; in TCRdb, only in-frame clones are kept and a portion is missing. The sample shows around 85,000 clones, 75% to 90% of them seen only once. The sample consisted of blood. The receptors here all came from a person aged 18-70 years in good health.

This clone has just a few counts. The same CDR3 is also encoded by other DNA sequences in this sample. This sequence joins TRBV18 and TRBJ2-5, with D unclear. Germline values: CDR1 KGHSH, CDR2 LQKENI. CDR3 length equals 12 residues. V lost 2 bases, J lost 4 bases, and 5 bases lay in between. CDR3 sequence: CASSPWGETQYF. The DNA for the CDR3 is TGTGCCAGCTCACCATGGGGAGAGACCCAGTACTTC.

The CDR3 region has the DNA TGTGCCAGCAGTTCCTCCCTACCCGGGCAGAGAACCTACGAGCAGTACTTC. This codes for CASSSSLPGQRTYEQYF. The V gene is TRBV28, the J gene TRBJ2-7; no reliable D call. Germline values: CDR1 MDHEN, CDR2 SYDVKM. This CDR3 region has 17 residues. V lost 4 bases, J lost 2 bases, and 21 bases lay in between.

This clone was counted only a few times. V is TRBV6-1 and J is TRBJ2-2, with unresolved D. This CDR3 region has 15 residues. CDR1 is MNHNS, CDR2 SASEGT, per germline. Trimming stripped 2 bases from V and 8 bases from J, with 15 bases between. The CDR3 DNA reads as TGTGCCAGCAGTGAAACTCCTTCGGAAACTGGGGAGCTGTTTTTT. As protein: CASSETPSETGELFF.

CDR3 amino acids: CASSTSSGLNFYEQYF. CDR3 DNA sequence: TGTGCCAGCAGCACGAGTTCGGGACTCAACTTCTACGAGCAGTACTTC. This chain connects TRBV27 to TRBJ2-7; TRBD2 is a possible D gene (6 bases). Germline lookup yields CDR1 MNHEY and CDR2 SMNVEV (reference sequence). The CDR3 is 16 residues long. Trimming removed 6 bases at V and 3 bases at J, with 21 bases between.

This chain links TRBV5-1 with TRBJ2-3, with D unclear. The CDR3 has 15 residues. CDR1 is SGHRS and CDR2 is YFSETQ in the germline V gene. V was trimmed by 6 bases and J by 2 bases, leaving 16 bases between them. CDR3 residues: CASTLDHGPTDTQYF. The CDR3, as DNA: TGCGCCAGCACCCTGGATCACGGGCCCACAGATACGCAGTATTTT.

CDR3 sequence (DNA): TGTGCCAGCAGCTTGGATGGAAACACCATATATTTT. Encoded protein: CASSLDGNTIYF. V gene TRBV5-4 combines with J gene TRBJ1-3; D remains unclear. V shed 0 bases and J shed 3 bases, with 1 base lying between them. CDR1 and CDR2 from the germline V gene are SGHNT and YYREEE (reference sequence). The CDR3 spans 12 residues.

The rearrangement links TRBV7-3 to TRBJ2-1; tentative D call: TRBD1 (6 bases). V lost 4 bases, J lost 4 bases, and 11 bases lay in between. The CDR3 contains 14 residues. Germline values: CDR1 SGHTA, CDR2 FQGTGA. DNA of the CDR3: TGTGCCAGCAGCTCGGCGGACAGTTACAATGAGCAGTTCTTC. It yields the protein CASSSADSYNEQFF.

This chain links TRBV5-1 with TRBJ1-1, with unresolved D. This CDR3 is built from 15 residues. Trimming stripped 0 bases from V and 2 bases from J, with 11 bases between. The germline gives CDR1 SGHRS, CDR2 YFSETQ. The CDR3 protein is CASSLVLGPNTEAFF. CDR3 DNA: TGCGCCAGCAGCTTGGTTTTAGGGCCCAACACTGAAGCTTTCTTT.

This clone was recorded a few times. This chain uses TRBV7-2 with TRBJ2-3, with 7 bases fitting TRBD1. The germline gives CDR1 SGHTA, CDR2 FQGNSA. V lost 3 bases, J lost 1 base, and 1 base stayed unmatched. CDR3 length equals 14 residues. DNA for the CDR3: TGTGCCAGCAGCTTGACAGGGCGCACAGATACGCAGTATTTT. Amino acids: CASSLTGRTDTQYF.

The J gene is TRBJ2-5, the V gene TRBV11-2; perhaps D is TRBD1 or TRBD2 (5 bases each). The germline V and J ends were trimmed by 5 bases and 10 bases, with 29 bases remaining between them. This CDR3 is built from 17 residues. CDR1 and CDR2 (germline): SGHAT, FQNNGV. CDR3 nucleotides: TGTGCCAGCAGCCCCCTGGATGGGGTGGATTTTGGGACGCGCCAGTACTTC. It specifies CASSPLDGVDFGTRQYF.

The chain links TRBV5-1 to TRBJ2-3; no reliable D call. V was pared by 5 bases and J by 0 bases, with 10 bases between. This CDR3 comprises 14 residues. Germline V gene lookup returns CDR1 SGHRS and CDR2 YFSETQ. CDR3 bases: TGCGCCAGCAGTTTTGGCGCTAGCACAGATACGCAGTATTTT. It translates to CASSFGASTDTQYF.

J is TRBJ2-2 and V is TRBV5-8; tentatively, D is TRBD1 (6 bases). The germline V gene has CDR1 SGHTS and CDR2 YDEGEE. The CDR3 contains 17 residues. Trimming cost V 3 bases and J 2 bases, with 17 bases left between them. The CDR3 spells CASSSYYGQTNTGELFF. CDR3 DNA sequence: TGTGCCAGCAGCTCTTACTACGGACAGACAAACACCGGGGAGCTGTTTTTT. The full variable domain, its missing parts supplied by reference TRBV5-8 and TRBJ2-2, is EAGVTQSPTHLIKTRGQQATLRCSPISGHTSVYWYQQALGLGLQFLLWYDEGEERNRGNFPPRFSGRQFPNYSSELNVNALELEDSALYLCASSSYYGQTNTGELFFGEGSRLTVL.

This chain joins TRBV12-2 and TRBJ2-5; TRBD1, the D gene given by the table, was not confirmed from the DNA. Matching the DNA end better, TRBJ2-7 makes the J call doubtful. TRBV12-2 is listed as a pseudogene. The CDR3 is 13 amino acids. CDR3 in DNA: TGTGCAAGTCGCTTAAGACAGGCCTACGAGCAGTACTTC. Its protein product is CASRLRQAYEQYF.

This chain uses TRBV5-6 with TRBJ2-7; D call uncertain. The CDR3 has 13 amino acids. From germline, CDR1 is SGHDT and CDR2 YYEEEE. With 0 bases removed from V and 4 bases from J, the gap between germline ends came to 8 bases. CDR3 coding DNA: TGTGCCAGCAGCTTGGGGGCGAGATACGAGCAGTACTTC. This gives the protein CASSLGARYEQYF.

The V gene is TRBV5-4, the J gene TRBJ2-5; 7 nucleotides line up with TRBD2. With V trimmed by 4 bases and J by 3 bases, 6 bases remained unmatched. The V gene's germline CDR1 is SGHNT and CDR2 YYREEE (reference sequence). The CDR3 totals 14 residues. The CDR3 DNA follows: TGTGCCAGCAGCACGAAGCGGGGAGAAGAGACCCAGTACTTC. It codes for CASSTKRGEETQYF.

This sequence joins TRBV2 and TRBJ2-3; TRBD2 matches 8 bases. This CDR3 is built from 15 residues. V lost 6 bases to trimming and J lost 1 base; unmatched junction nucleotides: 6. In germline, CDR1 is SNHLY, CDR2 FYNNEI. CDR3 sequence reads: CASRGAGVGTDTQYF. Here the CDR3 DNA reads TGTGCCAGCAGGGGAGCGGGAGTAGGCACAGATACGCAGTATTTT.

V usage is TRBV18 and J usage is TRBJ2-1, with TRBD2 identical over 10 bases. The CDR3 has 16 residues. Germline V lookup: CDR1 KGHSH, CDR2 LQKENI. Trimming took 0 bases from V and 6 from J; bases not matched to a gene: 5. The CDR3 is CASSPPSGRGTNEQFF. The CDR3 bases are TGTGCCAGCTCACCACCCAGCGGGAGGGGGACCAATGAGCAGTTCTTC.

This sequence joins TRBV7-2 and TRBJ2-2; D is possibly TRBD1 (5 bases). The V end lost 1 base, the J end lost 6 bases, and 9 bases lay between the germline ends. The CDR3 covers 14 residues. CDR1 SGHTA and CDR2 FQGNSA come from the germline V gene. The CDR3 DNA sequence: TGTGCCAGCAGCTTAGACAGGCCACCCGGGGAGCTGTTTTTT. Amino acid sequence: CASSLDRPPGELFF.

The CDR3 nucleotides are TGTGCCAGCAGCCGCAAACCTAGCGGGGGATACAATGAGCAGTTCTTC. Encoded protein: CASSRKPSGGYNEQFF. The chain couples TRBV7-6 to TRBJ2-1; 10 nucleotides align to TRBD2. The CDR3 consists of 16 residues. The germline CDR1 and CDR2 sequences are SGHVS and FNYEAQ. With 5 bases clipped from V and 4 bases from J, the junction kept 8 bases outside the gene matches.

The J gene is TRBJ2-2, the V gene TRBV4-3, with TRBD2 identical over 10 bases. The CDR3 covers 14 residues. Germline values: CDR1 LGHNA, CDR2 YSLEER. V was clipped by 1 base and J by 7 bases; unmatched bases: 0. The CDR3 region is CASSQGLAGGELFF. The CDR3 nucleotides are TGCGCCAGCAGCCAAGGACTAGCGGGCGGGGAGCTGTTTTTT.

The V gene is TRBV2, the J gene TRBJ2-2; tentatively, D is TRBD2 (5 bases). V was pared by 3 bases and J by 2 bases, with 10 bases between. The CDR3 sequence is 15 residues long. CDR1 and CDR2 from the germline V gene are SNHLY and FYNNEI. The CDR3 nucleotides read TGTGCCAGCAGTGATCCTAGCAAAAACACCGGGGAGCTGTTTTTT. This translates into CASSDPSKNTGELFF.

A few counts support this clone. CDR3 bases: TGTGCCAGCAGTTCAACACTCGACAATGAAAAACTGTTTTTT. Amino acid sequence: CASSSTLDNEKLFF. The chain uses TRBV2 and TRBJ1-4, with D uncertain. V was trimmed by 5 bases and J by 5 bases, leaving 12 bases between them. This CDR3 comprises 14 residues. Germline CDR1 SNHLY, CDR2 FYNNEI.

The chain uses TRBV29-1 and TRBJ1-5; 10 nucleotides match TRBD1. CDR3 length equals 16 residues. Germline CDR1 SQVTM, CDR2 ANQGSEA. The V segment lost 6 bases and the J segment 2 bases; nucleotides outside the gene matches: 10. CDR3 amino acids: CSVAGTGEWGNQPQHF. As DNA, the CDR3 is TGCAGCGTAGCCGGGACAGGGGAGTGGGGCAATCAGCCCCAGCATTTT.

This clone was seen just once. The chain carries TRBV7-2 and TRBJ2-7; D may be TRBD1 or TRBD2 (5 bases each). CDR1 and CDR2 (germline): SGHTA, FQGNSA. This CDR3 spans 15 amino acids. Trimming cost V 5 bases and J 0 bases, with 14 bases left between them. Written as DNA, the CDR3 is TGTGCCAGCAGCCGGTCAGGGACGTTCTCCTACGAGCAGTACTTC. Protein sequence: CASSRSGTFSYEQYF.

The chain recombines TRBV7-2 with TRBJ1-1; the D gene is possibly TRBD1 (5 bases). The CDR3 sequence is 16 residues long. Trimming removed 4 bases at V and 1 base at J, with 16 bases between. The germline gives CDR1 SGHTA, CDR2 FQGNSA. CDR3 amino acids: CASSSRHRSTNTEAFF. In DNA, the CDR3 is TGTGCCAGCAGCTCGCGCCACAGGAGTACGAACACTGAAGCTTTCTTT.

J is TRBJ1-1 and V is TRBV4-1, with D perhaps TRBD1 (5 bases). The CDR3 totals 15 residues. The V end was cut by 0 bases, the J end by 4 bases, with 12 bases between. Germline V gene sequence: CDR1 MGHRA, CDR2 YSYEKL. This CDR3 reads CASSQERGAGTEAFF. The CDR3 coding sequence is TGCGCCAGCAGCCAAGAACGAGGGGCGGGCACTGAAGCTTTCTTT.

The V call is TRBV6-6, the J call TRBJ1-2, with 7 positions matching TRBD1. The CDR3 sequence is 14 residues long. After removal of 6 bases from V and 4 bases from J, the junction contained 8 bases not matched to a gene. CDR1 and CDR2 (germline): MNHNY, SVGAGI (reference sequence). This CDR3 reads CASSRDRVTYGYTF. The CDR3 DNA sequence: TGTGCCAGCAGCCGAGACAGGGTCACCTATGGCTACACCTTC.